The clone carrying this TCR beta chain was detected many times. Its antigen is currently unknown. Germline CDR1 is SGDLS and CDR2 is YYNGEE. The CDR3 is 15 residues long. J was trimmed by 6 bases and V by 4 bases; bases with no gene match: 8. MiXCR, run by TCRdb on the 5' RACE reads, gives a single entry per CDR3 protein. The data hold about 10,000 distinct CDR3 sequences, with approximately 2.9% observed a single time. Specified time point: sample taken at primary tumor resection. The cohort: over 70 early-stage, untreated non-small cell lung cancer patients. The source of the sample is a study of spatial heterogeneity in lung cancer. Study summary: Mean representation of each unique TCR and UMI combination in the raw reads exceeded eight occurrences.

General study findings and limits: It was found that expanded intratumoral alpha and beta TCR counts tracked tumor mutation counts.

V is TRBV9 and J is TRBJ1-5; TRBD1 matches 9 bases. Specimen: lung tumor tissue, collected at surgery. The receptor comes from a male donor with early-stage non-small cell lung cancer. The CDR3 loop reads CASSPSTGGIQPQHF. CDR3 DNA: TGTGCCAGCAGCCCCTCGACAGGGGGTATTCAGCCCCAGCATTTT. Full variable domain (rest looked up from reference TRBV9 and TRBJ1-5): DSGVTQTPKHLITATGQRVTLRCSPRSGDLSVYWYQQSLDQGLQFLIQYYNGEERAKGNILERFSAQQFPDLHSELNLSSLELGDSALYFCASSPSTGGIQPQHFGDGTRLSIL.